This is a list of T cell receptor beta chains from one sample in a study of T cell repertoires in cytomegalovirus infection. Their antigens are not known. In TCRdb, the reads were re-called with MiXCR into one record per CDR3 protein. Of hundreds of thousands of distinct CDR3 sequences in the sample, roughly a third are singletons; the top ten hold about 20%. The sequencing used cultured PBMCs, collected from culture after CMV antigen stimulation. These receptors all come from a human donor in good health (CMV status not recorded). Some clones in this sample may be carry-over from other donors' samples. Each CDR3 is given with its conserved first and last residue. The D gene is left open where the match is weak. Where a row states a size, it is once, few, many or the class of an expanded clone; other rows omit it.

J	V	D	size	CDR3	DNA
TRBJ2-3	TRBV7-6	NA	NA	CASSFWPSVGTDTQYF	TGTGCCAGCAGCTTCTGGCCCTCAGTGGGTACAGATACGCAGTATTTT
TRBJ2-5	TRBV11-1	TRBD1	NA	CASSPGQVLETQYF	TGTGCCAGCAGCCCGGGACAGGTGTTGGAGACCCAGTACTTC
TRBJ2-1	TRBV10-3	TRBD2	NA	CAISGTSGSLLSPAYNEQFF	TGTGCCATCAGTGGGACTAGCGGGAGTCTCCTATCCCCCGCGTACAATGAGCAGTTCTTC
TRBJ2-1	TRBV4-3	NA	NA	CASSQGASESSYNEQFF	TGCGCCAGCAGCCAAGGTGCTAGCGAGAGCTCCTACAATGAGCAGTTCTTC
TRBJ2-1	TRBV7-2	NA	many	CASSFSTALNEQFF	TGTGCCAGCAGCTTCTCTACTGCATTAAATGAGCAGTTCTTC
TRBJ2-3	TRBV7-2	NA	NA	CASSLVGAPSQYF	TGTGCCAGCAGCTTAGTGGGGGCTCCCTCGCAGTATTTT
TRBJ2-5	TRBV12-3/TRBV12-4	NA	few	CASTTWGVQETQYF	TGTGCCAGCACCACCTGGGGGGTCCAAGAGACCCAGTACTTC
TRBJ2-2	TRBV7-9	TRBD1	NA	CASSLWDRTRELFF	TGTGCCAGCAGCTTATGGGACAGAACCAGGGAGCTGTTTTTT
TRBJ2-3	TRBV19	TRBD1	NA	CASSRDRGEVADTQYF	TGTGCCAGTAGTAGGGACAGGGGGGAAGTTGCAGATACGCAGTATTTT
TRBJ2-3	TRBV7-6	TRBD2	few	CASSLLGLAGRADTQYF	TGTGCCAGCAGCCTACTCGGACTAGCGGGAAGGGCAGATACGCAGTATTTT
TRBJ2-3	TRBV7-2	NA	few	CASSSGGYFTQYF	TGTGCCAGCAGCTCTGGGGGCTATTTTACGCAGTATTTT
TRBJ2-7	TRBV7-8	TRBD1	many	CASSLSTGTGTYEQYF	TGTGCCAGCAGCTTGTCCACCGGGACAGGGACCTACGAGCAGTACTTC
TRBJ2-5	TRBV11-2	TRBD2	NA	CASSVIPGWTSGGKETQYF	TGTGCCAGCAGCGTCATCCCCGGCTGGACTAGCGGGGGCAAAGAGACCCAGTACTTC